This TCR beta chain emerged from a study of shared clonotypes between healthy human individuals. Overall study findings and caveats: Clonotypes which were not shared had lower generation probabilities than clonotypes that all four donors shared.

It was CD45RO-negative cells, positively selected for CCR7, that made up naive CD8 cells, with terminally differentiated effector memory CD45RA+ cells excluded. All donors qualified as healthy HIV-negative adults and had experienced no recent acute infections or vaccinations. Data came from immunoSEQ multiplex PCR; TCRdb stores just in-frame clones and leaves some out. The sample yields around 580,000 clones, roughly 98% seen once. A word on this clone: Its antigen is unidentified. Within the sample, other DNA sequences also encode this same CDR3.

The receptor comes from a man younger than 45 in good health. The sample was naive CD8+ T cells sorted from blood.

CDR3 sequence (DNA): TGTGCCAGCAGTTTAAGCCGGAACAATGAGCAGTTCTTC. Its translation is CASSLSRNNEQFF. This chain joins TRBV27 and TRBJ2-1; no reliable D call. Trimming took off 2 bases at V and 5 bases at J, with 7 bases between the two ends. The CDR3 contains 13 residues. Germline CDR1 reads MNHEY; CDR2 reads SMNVEV (reference sequence).